The sequence of this T cell receptor (beta chain) was determined in a study of cytomegalovirus exposure and HLA in healthy donors. Study at large: A later analysis reported the 100 to 150 validation repertoires used the same platform as the 666 first-cohort repertoires.

This CDR3 comprises 11 residues. Germline CDR1 is SQVTM and CDR2 is ANQGSEA. This clone was observed a single time. TCRdb's copy holds only in-frame clones and misses some; the assay was immunoSEQ multiplex PCR. The sample records 250,000 to 400,000 clones, around 87% being singletons. This chain joins TRBV29-1 and TRBJ1-1; D may be TRBD1 (5 bases). Sequencing used PBMCs. The TCR comes from a woman aged 25 to 39 in good health and CMV-seropositive. The CDR3 protein is CRGQANTEAFF. Here the CDR3 DNA reads TGCAGGGGGCAGGCGAACACTGAAGCTTTCTTT.